One and the same sample provided the 13 T cell receptor beta chains below, sequenced in a study of control samples from healthy donors and cancer patients. Profiling relied on immunoSEQ multiplex PCR, and the TCRdb table lists in-frame clones only, not all of them. The table has over 100,000 clones, 90% seen once. Sequencing input: blood. These receptors were collected from a human donor in good health. The donor label of this sample is uncertain.

The J gene is TRBJ1-1, the V gene TRBV5-1; 7 bases are a match to TRBD1. CDR1 is SGHRS and CDR2 is YFSETQ in the germline V gene. With V trimmed by 0 bases and J by 3 bases, 5 bases remained unmatched. The CDR3 extends over 15 amino acids. CDR3 nucleotides: TGCGCCAGCAGCTTGGATGCAGGGGGGGACACTGAAGCTTTCTTT. This sequence encodes CASSLDAGGDTEAFF.

This sequence joins TRBV18 and TRBJ1-1; D not certain. CDR1 is KGHSH and CDR2 is LQKENI in the germline V gene. CDR3 length: 16 residues. V was shortened by 6 bases and J by 5 bases, with 22 bases between the two germline ends. DNA for the CDR3: TGTGCCAGCTCCCGCACGGACCCGGGGATAAGGACTGAAGCTTTCTTT. This gives the protein CASSRTDPGIRTEAFF.

The chain couples TRBV2 to TRBJ2-1; 7 positions agree with TRBD1. CDR1 SNHLY and CDR2 FYNNEI come from the germline V gene. The V gene end was trimmed by 6 bases and the J gene end by 6 bases; junction bases not matched to a gene: 17. The CDR3 totals 17 residues. CDR3 region: CASSPFFRDSFLNEQFF. The CDR3 DNA sequence: TGTGCCAGCAGCCCCTTTTTCCGGGACAGTTTTCTCAATGAGCAGTTCTTC.

This clone was observed a handful of times. V is TRBV7-8 and J is TRBJ1-5; D is undetermined. Germline values: CDR1 SGHVS, CDR2 FQNEAQ. V was pared by 5 bases and J by 0 bases, with 11 bases between. This CDR3 has 15 residues. CDR3 amino acids: CASSRDYYSNQPQHF. The CDR3 bases are TGTGCCAGCAGCCGAGATTATTATAGCAATCAGCCCCAGCATTTT.

The CDR3 DNA sequence: TGTGCCAGCAGCCGTTCGCGGGGAGGGGAAAAACTGTTTTTT. Encoded protein: CASSRSRGGEKLFF. This chain joins TRBV7-6 and TRBJ1-4; D not certain. Between the trimmed V and J ends, which lost 5 bases and 8 bases, there was a span of 15 bases. This CDR3 region has 14 residues. Germline-derived CDR1 and CDR2 are SGHVS and FNYEAQ.

V and J are TRBV6-5 and TRBJ1-2; D is uncertain. Germline V gene sequence: CDR1 MNHEY, CDR2 SVGAGI. The CDR3 runs to 11 residues. V dropped 6 bases and J dropped 2 bases, with 4 bases sitting between them. CDR3 protein: CASSLNYGYTF. CDR3 nucleotide sequence: TGTGCCAGCAGCCTCAACTATGGCTACACCTTC.

The rearrangement joins TRBV7-9 to TRBJ1-1; D not resolved. Germline V CDR1 and CDR2: SEHNR, FQNEAQ (reference sequence). Trimming removed 0 bases from V and 2 bases from J, with 10 bases in between. The CDR3 runs 15 residues. CDR3 loop: CASSLAPAANTEAFF. CDR3 DNA: TGTGCCAGCAGCTTAGCGCCGGCGGCCAACACTGAAGCTTTCTTT.

The chain is built from TRBV28 and TRBJ2-1; 12 nucleotides align to TRBD2. The CDR3 contains 17 residues. Germline trimming cut 5 bases from V and 4 bases from J; bases unmatched to any gene: 9. Germline loops: CDR1 MDHEN, CDR2 SYDVKM. DNA of the CDR3: TGTGCCAGCAGTATCACTAGCGGGGGGACTCTGTACAATGAGCAGTTCTTC. Protein: CASSITSGGTLYNEQFF.

This clone was seen a few times. The V call is TRBV10-1, the J call TRBJ1-1; D uncertain. The ends were cut back, 8 bases at V and 0 bases at J, with 10 bases in the middle. CDR3 size: 13 residues. Germline V gives CDR1 WNHNN, CDR2 SYGVQD (reference sequence). In DNA form, the CDR3 reads TGCGCCAGCTTCTGGGGAATGAACACTGAAGCTTTCTTT. Translated, it gives CASFWGMNTEAFF.

The J gene is TRBJ1-6, the V gene TRBV3-1 (or the pseudogene TRBV3-2); D is unresolved. Germline V gene data show CDR1 as LGHDT and CDR2 as YNNKEL (reference sequence). The V gene lost 3 bases and the J gene lost 8 bases, with 14 bases spanning the gap. The CDR3 sequence is 15 residues long. The CDR3 DNA sequence: TGTGCCAGCAGCCACGGGAGTGAGCCTTATTCACCCCTCCACTTT. Translation: CASSHGSEPYSPLHF.

The chain has TRBV7-7 and TRBJ2-5, with 7 bases aligning to TRBD1. The CDR3 consists of 13 residues. CDR1 and CDR2 from the germline V gene are SSHAT and FNYEAQ (reference sequence). V lost 3 bases and J lost 5; bases outside the gene matches: 3. This CDR3 is CASSFNRGETQYF. In DNA, the CDR3 is TGTGCCAGCAGCTTCAACAGGGGTGAGACCCAGTACTTC.

The V gene is TRBV19, the J gene TRBJ2-7; D is possibly TRBD2 (6 bases). CDR1 is LNHDA, CDR2 SQIVND, per germline (reference sequence). There are 14 residues in the CDR3. Trimming pared 3 bases from V and 2 bases from J, leaving 11 bases between. CDR3 bases: TGTGCCAGTAGTATTGGAGGGAACACCTACGAGCAGTACTTC. Translating it yields CASSIGGNTYEQYF.

The chain couples TRBV5-6 to TRBJ2-7; D gene uncertain. V lost 4 bases, J lost 6 bases, and 17 bases lay in between. The CDR3 spans 14 residues. Germline V gene data show CDR1 as SGHDT and CDR2 as YYEEEE. CDR3 loop: CASSRRSSRGEQYV. Written as DNA, the CDR3 is TGTGCCAGCAGCCGACGATCAAGTAGAGGCGAGCAGTACGTC.